The next 2 T cell receptor beta chains were all read from a single sample in a study of glioma-infiltrating T cells. Amplification of TCR alpha and beta CDR3 regions from RNA used iRepertoire nested multiplex PCR. Each CDR3 protein gets one entry after TCRdb re-called the multiplex PCR reads with MiXCR. The data show about 99,000 distinct CDR3 sequences, around 28% seen once. The sequenced sample consisted of glioma tissue, nonneoplastic brain tissue, or PBMCs (not recorded which). All receptors derive from a human donor with low-grade glioma or glioblastoma, undergoing nonglioma brain surgery, or in good health (not recorded which).

Concerning this clonotype: Since a much larger clone is just one base distant, this may be a read error. The chain has TRBV7-8 and TRBJ2-5; D not certain. The CDR3 runs 13 residues. Germline lookup yields CDR1 SGHVS and CDR2 FQNEAQ. CDR3 nucleotide sequence: TGTGCCAGCAGCCAAACGTACCAAGAGACCCGGTACTTC. It translates to CASSQTYQETRYF.

Many counts were recorded for this clonotype. V usage is TRBV28 and J usage is TRBJ2-1; D ambiguous. This CDR3 region has 13 residues. From germline, CDR1 is MDHEN and CDR2 SYDVKM. With 4 bases removed from V and 7 bases from J, the gap between germline ends came to 11 bases. The CDR3 DNA reads as TGTGCCAGCAGTTGGGATCTCGGGAATGAGCAGTTCTTC. This translates into CASSWDLGNEQFF.